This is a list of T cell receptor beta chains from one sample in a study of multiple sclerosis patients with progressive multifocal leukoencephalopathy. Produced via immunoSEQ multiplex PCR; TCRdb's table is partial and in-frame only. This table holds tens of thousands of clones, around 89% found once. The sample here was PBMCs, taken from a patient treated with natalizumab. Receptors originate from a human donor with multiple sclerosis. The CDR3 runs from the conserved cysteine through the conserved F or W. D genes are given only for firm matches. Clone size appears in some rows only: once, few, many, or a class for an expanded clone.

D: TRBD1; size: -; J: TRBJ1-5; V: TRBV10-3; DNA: TGTGCCATCAGTGAGGGACAGGGGGCCAATCAGCCCCAGCATTTT; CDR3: CAISEGQGANQPQHF
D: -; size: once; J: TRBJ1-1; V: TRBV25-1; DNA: TGTGCCAGCAGTGAATTGTTTGAGAACACTGAAGCTTTCTTT; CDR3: CASSELFENTEAFF
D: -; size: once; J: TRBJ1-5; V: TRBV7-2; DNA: TGTGCCAGCAGCTCCGACAGTAATCAGCCCCAGCATTTT; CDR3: CASSSDSNQPQHF
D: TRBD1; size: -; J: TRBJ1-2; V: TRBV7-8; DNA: TGTGCCAGCAGCTTAGGGGGACAGTTAAACTATGGCTACACCTTC; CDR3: CASSLGGQLNYGYTF
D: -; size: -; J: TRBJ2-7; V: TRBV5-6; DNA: TGTGCCAGCAGCTTGGACAGCCCCTACGAGCAGTACTTC; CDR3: CASSLDSPYEQYF
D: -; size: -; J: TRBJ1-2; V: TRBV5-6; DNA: TGTGCCAGCAGCTTGGCGAGACACTTAGCTAACTATGGCTACACCTTC; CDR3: CASSLARHLANYGYTF
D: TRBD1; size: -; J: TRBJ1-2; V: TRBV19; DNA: TGTGCCAGTAACAGACAGGGAGAGAACTATGGCTACACCTTC; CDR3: CASNRQGENYGYTF
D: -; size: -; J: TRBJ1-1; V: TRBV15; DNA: TGTGCCACCAGCAGAGTGAGAAAAGGCGTCAACACTGAAGCTTTCTTT; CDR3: CATSRVRKGVNTEAFF
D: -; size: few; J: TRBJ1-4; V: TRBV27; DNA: TGTGCCAGCAGTTTATTCAAAGGGGCTGAAAAACTGTTTTTT; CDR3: CASSLFKGAEKLFF
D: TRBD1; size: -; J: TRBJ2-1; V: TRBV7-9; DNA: TGTGCCAGCAGCTCTGGGACAGGGTGGAATGAGCAGTTCTTC; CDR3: CASSSGTGWNEQFF
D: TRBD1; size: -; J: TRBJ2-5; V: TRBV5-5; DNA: TGTGCCAGCAGCAAGCCGGGACAGTTAATGGGAGAGACCCAGTACTTC; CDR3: CASSKPGQLMGETQYF
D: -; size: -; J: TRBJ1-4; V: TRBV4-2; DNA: TGTGCCAGCCAGTTCCGTGAAAAACTGTTTTTT; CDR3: CASQFREKLFF